This paragraph reports one T cell receptor beta chain. This CDR3 is 13 amino acids long. V lost 3 bases and J 7 bases, leaving 13 bases between the germline ends. CDR1 and CDR2 (germline): LNHDA, SQIVND (reference sequence). The sample belongs to a study of blood T cell repertoires in COVID-19. At the level of the study: The United States, Italy and Spain supplied acute and convalescent COVID-19 samples.

During active infection, Seattle patients enrolled and were then monitored through disease. In the original processing: Quantification of nucleated cells was approximated via reference gene primer amplification. Clones were sequenced by immunoSEQ multiplex PCR, and TCRdb holds only the in-frame ones, with some missing. That table gives V, J and clone size, and the DNA gave D and trimming. The sample consists of approximately 120,000 clones, around 85% of them appearing once. The TCR was taken from a woman of 80 years or more with COVID-19, enrolled during active disease. V is TRBV19 and J is TRBJ2-7, with a tentative D call TRBD1 (6 bases). The sequenced sample was peripheral blood. The CDR3 protein is CASSIEGVGEQYF. In DNA form, the CDR3 reads TGTGCCAGTAGTATTGAGGGGGTTGGTGAGCAGTACTTC.